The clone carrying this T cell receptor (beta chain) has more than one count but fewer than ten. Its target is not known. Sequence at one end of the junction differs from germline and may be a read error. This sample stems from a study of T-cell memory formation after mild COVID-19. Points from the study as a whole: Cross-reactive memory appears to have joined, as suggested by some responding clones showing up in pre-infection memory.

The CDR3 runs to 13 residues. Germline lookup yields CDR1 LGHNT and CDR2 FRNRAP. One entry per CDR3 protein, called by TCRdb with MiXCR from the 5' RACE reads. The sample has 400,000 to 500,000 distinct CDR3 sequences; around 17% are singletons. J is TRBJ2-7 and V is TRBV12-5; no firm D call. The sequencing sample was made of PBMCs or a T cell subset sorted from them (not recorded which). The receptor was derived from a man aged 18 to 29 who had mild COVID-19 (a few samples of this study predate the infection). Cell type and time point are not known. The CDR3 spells CASGLTESVELYF. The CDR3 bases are TGTGCTAGTGGTTTGACTGAGTCCGTGGAGCTGTACTTC.